The next 9 T cell receptor beta chains were all read from a single sample in a study of vaccination and CD4 T cells after COVID-19 (dated by TCRdb to between 2021 and 2024). Libraries were built with PCR. The instrument was an Illumina iSeq 100. DNA from cultured CD4+ T cells underwent TCR sequencing with the Oncomine TCR Beta short-read assay at the Johns Hopkins FTIC core. In TCRdb, the public reads were trimmed at Q25 with fastp and aligned with MiXCR, with productive beta chains retained. Every entry covers one CDR3 protein and lists the most common genes and DNA from its rows. Across this sample there are roughly 20,000 distinct CDR3 sequences, with over 35% seen only once. Clones ranked in the top ten supply 18% of the sample. No antigens are known for them. The treatment or condition label on this specimen signifies: approximately 9-day PBMC culture with coronavirus spike peptide pools or control peptides (ViraFEST assay).

This specimen consisted of CD4+ T cells from blood, cultured in vitro, obtained before SARS-CoV-2 vaccination. These receptors came from a human donor who received a COVID-19 vaccine.

This sequence joins TRBV6-1 and TRBJ1-6, with TRBD1 as a possible D gene (6 bases). Between the trimmed V and J ends, which lost 4 bases and 11 bases, there was a span of 18 bases. The CDR3 runs to 15 residues. The germline CDR1 and CDR2 sequences are MNHNS and SASEGT. The DNA for the CDR3 is TGTGCCAGCAGTGGAGAACAGGGATTAAATCCACCCCTCCACTTT. This translates into CASSGEQGLNPPLHF.

The chain combines TRBV12-3 or TRBV12-4 with TRBJ2-1, with 12 bases lining up with TRBD2. V lost 6 bases to trimming and J lost 6 bases; unmatched junction nucleotides: 9. The CDR3 extends over 16 amino acids. The DNA for the CDR3 is TGTGCCAGCAGATCCCCCCTAGCGGGGGGGCTCAATGAGCAGTTCTTC. This translates into CASRSPLAGGLNEQFF.

In the case of this clonotype: This may stem from a read error, because a much larger clone lies one nucleotide away. A read error is likely, as this CDR3 ends without the conserved phenylalanine or tryptophan. The gene calls are TRBV20-1 and TRBJ1-1, with D possibly TRBD1 on 5 matching bases. CDR1 is DFQATT, CDR2 SNEGSKA, per germline (reference sequence). The ends were cut back, 1 base at V and 8 bases at J, with 20 bases in the middle. The CDR3 totals 15 residues. CDR3 nucleotide sequence: TGCAGTGCTAGAGCCCGGGACGGGCTCCTTGGGGAAGCTTTCCTT. This encodes CSARARDGLLGEAFL.

This chain uses TRBV7-9 with TRBJ1-1; 8 nucleotides line up with TRBD1. CDR1 is SEHNR, CDR2 FQNEAQ, per germline (reference sequence). The CDR3 sequence is 16 residues long. J lost 5 bases, V lost 0 bases, and 8 bases had no gene match. The CDR3: CASSLAATGEGTEAFF. The CDR3 DNA is TGTGCCAGCAGCTTAGCTGCGACAGGGGAAGGGACTGAAGCTTTCTTT.

This clonotype showed up just a few times. V and J are TRBV6-1 and TRBJ1-1; a possible D gene is TRBD1 (5 bases). This CDR3 spans 13 amino acids. V dropped 4 bases and J dropped 3 bases, with 9 bases sitting between them. Looked up from germline, CDR1 is MNHNS and CDR2 is SASEGT. Here the CDR3 DNA reads TGTGCCAGCAGTGTTCCGGGGGACACTGAAGCTTTCTTT. Residues: CASSVPGDTEAFF.

J is TRBJ2-3 and V is TRBV6-1; D not certain. V was clipped by 7 bases and J by 0 bases, with 8 bases between them. Germline assignment: CDR1 MNHNS and CDR2 SASEGT. The CDR3 loop spans 13 amino acids. The CDR3 spells CASTTESTDTQYF. The CDR3 DNA sequence: TGTGCCAGCACTACGGAAAGCACAGATACGCAGTATTTT.

The chain combines TRBV6-1 with TRBJ1-6, with 8 positions matching TRBD1. This CDR3 is built from 13 residues. V lost 4 bases, J lost 9 bases, and 2 bases stayed unmatched. In germline, CDR1 is MNHNS, CDR2 SASEGT. The CDR3 is CASSVTGGSPLHF. The CDR3 DNA reads TGTGCCAGCAGTGTCACAGGGGGTTCACCCCTCCACTTT.

This clonotype was detected a few times. Germline is not matched at one junction end, which may reflect a read error. The chain couples TRBV7-8 to TRBJ2-2; possibly TRBD2 for D (5 bases). The CDR3 contains 13 residues. CDR1 is SGHVS and CDR2 is FQNEAQ in the germline V gene. Written as DNA, the CDR3 is TGTGCCAGCAGCCTAGCAGCCGCCGGGGAGCTGTTTTTT. This codes for CASSLAAAGELFF. Variable domain in full (rest from reference TRBV7-8 and TRBJ2-2): GAGVSQSPRYKVAKRGQDVALRCDPISGHVSLFWYQQALGQGPEFLTYFQNEAQLDKSGLPSDRFFAERPEGSVSTLKIQRTQQEDSAVYLCASSLAAAGELFFGEGSRLTVL.

This clonotype turned up a few times. The genes are TRBV30 and TRBJ2-1; D uncertain. V was pared by 1 base and J by 4 bases, with 14 bases between. CDR3 length: 15 amino acids. CDR1 and CDR2 from the germline V gene are GTSNPN and SVGIG (reference sequence). The CDR3 bases are TGTGCCTGGAGTGGGGTCTTTTACGGTTACAATGAGCAGTTCTTC. Protein sequence: CAWSGVFYGYNEQFF.